This entry is about one T cell receptor (beta chain). This record belongs to a study of control samples from healthy donors and cancer patients. The CDR3 length is 13 residues. CDR1 and CDR2 (germline): SGHDT, YYEEEE. Trimming shortened V by 3 bases and J by 5 bases, and 11 bases separated the two germline ends. The protocol was immunoSEQ multiplex PCR, while the TCRdb copy is restricted to in-frame clones and leaves out a portion. The table shows 150,000 to 200,000 clones, with 90% to 95% occurring only once. The chain has TRBV5-6 and TRBJ1-1; the D is unclear. This clonotype was obtained from a woman younger than 30 in good health. Sequenced sample: blood. CDR3 nucleotides: TGTGCCAGCAGCTCCGACCCGGGGACTGAAGCTTTCTTT. Its translation is CASSSDPGTEAFF.